This TCR beta chain was recovered during a study of control samples from healthy donors and cancer patients. Here immunoSEQ multiplex PCR was the method, and the copy in TCRdb shows in-frame clones only, minus some. The sample includes about 170,000 clones, 91% seen only once; the top ten take about 1.6%. V shed 0 bases, J shed 4 bases, and the junction held 12 bases outside the gene matches. The CDR3 sequence is 19 residues long. Germline lookup yields CDR1 MRHNA and CDR2 SNTAGT. The source is a woman between 25 and 40 years old in good health. Input material: blood. The genes are TRBV6-4 and TRBJ2-1; TRBD1 agrees at 10 bases. The CDR3 spells CASSDSRDRGPSPYNEQFF. The CDR3 DNA reads as TGTGCCAGCAGTGACTCTCGTGACAGGGGGCCTAGCCCTTACAATGAGCAGTTCTTC.